The rows below give T cell receptor beta chains drawn from one sample of a study of T cells after posttransplantation cyclophosphamide. Here immunoSEQ multiplex PCR was the method, and the copy in TCRdb shows in-frame clones only, minus some. The sample shows 36,000 or so clones, no singletons; the ten largest hold about 1.2%. The sequencing sample was made of PBMCs. All receptors come from a girl under 18 in good health, CMV-negative, and a related stem cell transplant donor. CDR3s include the opening cysteine and the closing phenylalanine or tryptophan. The order of the fields is J gene, clone size, V gene, D gene, CDR3 protein, CDR3 DNA. The D gene is left open where the match is weak. Size values are once, few and many counts, or a class for expanded clones, and some rows have none.

j_call: TRBJ1-6
clone_size: -
v_call: TRBV5-1
d_call: -
cdr3_aa: CASRRGTNSPLHF
cdr3_nt: TGCGCCAGCAGACGCGGGACCAATTCACCCCTCCACTTT

j_call: TRBJ2-1
clone_size: few
v_call: TRBV4-3
d_call: TRBD2
cdr3_aa: CASSQGRTSGRNSYNEQFF
cdr3_nt: TGCGCCAGCAGCCAAGGGAGGACTAGCGGGAGGAACTCCTACAATGAGCAGTTCTTC

j_call: TRBJ2-2
clone_size: many
v_call: TRBV4-1
d_call: -
cdr3_aa: CASSQERSQPNTGELFF
cdr3_nt: TGCGCCAGCAGCCAAGAGAGGTCGCAACCGAACACCGGGGAGCTGTTTTTT

j_call: TRBJ2-3
clone_size: -
v_call: TRBV7-9
d_call: TRBD2
cdr3_aa: CASSLVTLAGGDTDTQYF
cdr3_nt: TGTGCCAGCAGCTTAGTGACCCTAGCGGGGGGCGACACAGATACGCAGTATTTT

j_call: TRBJ2-7
clone_size: -
v_call: TRBV18
d_call: -
cdr3_aa: CASSPPGLTYEQYF
cdr3_nt: TGTGCCAGCTCACCTCCGGGACTCACCTACGAGCAGTACTTC

j_call: TRBJ2-5
clone_size: few
v_call: TRBV9
d_call: -
cdr3_aa: CASSAGGRGGLESQYF
cdr3_nt: TGTGCCAGCAGCGCCGGAGGTAGGGGGGGCCTAGAGAGCCAGTACTTC

j_call: TRBJ2-7
clone_size: few
v_call: TRBV2
d_call: -
cdr3_aa: CAGKTDSYEQYF
cdr3_nt: TGTGCTGGAAAGACAGATTCCTACGAGCAGTACTTC

j_call: TRBJ1-6
clone_size: -
v_call: TRBV30
d_call: -
cdr3_aa: CAWTGQLGSPLHF
cdr3_nt: TGTGCCTGGACAGGACAGCTGGGTTCACCCCTCCACTTT

j_call: TRBJ1-5
clone_size: many
v_call: TRBV27
d_call: -
cdr3_aa: CASSLIRSNQPQHF
cdr3_nt: TGTGCCAGCAGTTTAATTCGGAGCAATCAGCCCCAGCATTTT

j_call: TRBJ2-2
clone_size: many
v_call: TRBV10-3
d_call: TRBD1
cdr3_aa: CAISYRGNTGELFF
cdr3_nt: TGTGCCATCAGTTACAGGGGTAACACCGGGGAGCTGTTTTTT

j_call: TRBJ2-2
clone_size: few
v_call: TRBV4-2
d_call: -
cdr3_aa: CASSQFLANTGELFF
cdr3_nt: TGTGCCAGCAGCCAATTTCTAGCGAACACCGGGGAGCTGTTTTTT

j_call: TRBJ2-6
clone_size: -
v_call: TRBV11-2
d_call: -
cdr3_aa: CASSFGGGSGANVLTF
cdr3_nt: TGTGCCAGCAGCTTTGGTGGAGGGTCCGGGGCCAACGTCCTGACTTTC

j_call: TRBJ1-1
clone_size: many
v_call: TRBV29-1
d_call: TRBD1
cdr3_aa: CSVTGSLNTEAFF
cdr3_nt: TGCAGCGTGACAGGGTCGTTGAACACTGAAGCTTTCTTT

j_call: TRBJ2-7
clone_size: -
v_call: TRBV7-9
d_call: TRBD2
cdr3_aa: CASSLGVSGGAYEQYF
cdr3_nt: TGTGCCAGCAGCTTAGGTGTGAGCGGGGGGGCCTACGAGCAGTACTTC

j_call: TRBJ2-5
clone_size: many
v_call: TRBV5-1
d_call: TRBD1
cdr3_aa: CASSPRTGGETQYF
cdr3_nt: TGCGCCAGCAGCCCGAGGACAGGGGGAGAGACCCAGTACTTC